This TCR beta chain is from a study of blood T cell repertoires in COVID-19. The overall study: Researchers got acute and convalescent COVID-19 samples from the United States, Italy and Spain.

From germline, CDR1 is WSHSY and CDR2 SAAADI. The CDR3 runs 15 residues. The V and J ends lost 8 bases and 4 bases respectively, with 17 bases between them. Authors' data handling: Estimation of nucleated cell counts was performed using reference gene primer amplification. TCRdb's copy holds only in-frame clones and misses some; the assay was immunoSEQ multiplex PCR. V and J calls and clone size are given by that table; D and trimming were obtained from the DNA. The sample records just over 150,000 clones, 70% to 85% being singletons. The TCR originated in a woman of 80 years or more with acute or convalescent COVID-19. The sample was peripheral blood. V gene TRBV10-2 combines with J gene TRBJ1-4, with D unresolved. The CDR3 reads CASLSPGFRNEKLFF. CDR3 bases: TGCGCCAGCTTATCACCCGGGTTTCGTAATGAAAAACTGTTTTTT.